A selection of T cell receptor beta chains follows, all from one sample in a study of T cells in Graves' hyperthyroidism and ophthalmopathy. MiXCR, run by TCRdb on the multiplex PCR reads, gives a single entry per CDR3 protein. The table lists about 570,000 distinct CDR3 sequences, around 45% of them singletons. Material for sequencing was peripheral blood or thyroid tissue (not recorded which). These receptor sequences come from an adult woman with Graves' disease, either hyperthyroidism or ophthalmopathy (not recorded which). CDR3s include the opening cysteine and the closing phenylalanine or tryptophan. The order of the fields is clone size, D gene, J gene, V gene, CDR3 length, CDR3 protein, CDR3 DNA. A D gene is named only where the DNA matches it firmly. Clone size appears in some rows only: once, few, many, or a class for an expanded clone.

>few|TRBD1|TRBJ2-7|TRBV25-1|14
CASSGGTVTYEQYF
TGTGCCAGCAGTGGAGGGACAGTCACCTACGAGCAGTACTTC
>few|.|TRBJ2-3|TRBV11-2|12
CAASPAGDTQYF
TGTGCCGCGTCCCCCGCTGGGGATACGCAGTATTTT
>.|TRBD1|TRBJ1-1|TRBV7-9|14
CASSSSGTGTEAFF
TGTGCCAGCAGCTCCAGCGGGACAGGGACTGAAGCTTTCTTT
>.|.|TRBJ1-2|TRBV19|12
CASTRGPSGYTF
TGTGCCAGTACCCGGGGGCCCTCTGGCTACACCTTC
>.|.|TRBJ2-2|TRBV20-1|15
CSAKEAGANTGELFF
TGCAGTGCTAAAGAGGCGGGTGCGAACACCGGGGAGCTGTTTTTT
>many|.|TRBJ2-7|TRBV5-1|17
CASSLNQQGLSSYEQYF
TGCGCCAGCAGCTTAAATCAACAGGGCTTGAGCTCCTACGAGCAGTACTTC
>once|TRBD1|TRBJ2-5|TRBV20-1|16
CSARPADRGRGETQYF
TGCAGTGCTCGACCGGCGGACAGGGGGCGCGGGGAGACCCAGTACTTC
>many|TRBD2|TRBJ2-5|TRBV7-9|17
CASSLARLAGRQETQYF
TGTGCCAGCAGCTTAGCTCGACTAGCGGGACGCCAAGAGACCCAGTACTTC
>.|TRBD1|TRBJ1-1|TRBV7-6|13
CASSRLARGLAFF
TGTGCCAGCAGCCGACTAGCCAGGGGGCTAGCTTTCTTT
>.|TRBD1|TRBJ1-2|TRBV20-1|14
CSAPSGQGGLGYTF
TGCAGTGCGCCCTCGGGACAGGGTGGTCTTGGCTACACCTTC
>few|.|TRBJ2-3|TRBV2|14
CASSGGSSTDTQYF
TGTGCCAGCAGTGGGGGATCTAGCACAGATACGCAGTATTTT
>few|TRBD2|TRBJ2-7|TRBV29-1|13
CSVVTSGVYEQYF
TGCAGCGTCGTGACTAGCGGGGTATACGAGCAGTACTTC
>.|.|TRBJ2-6|TRBV7-7|16
CASSEVGGGGANVLTF
TGTGCTAGCAGCGAAGTTGGGGGCGGCGGGGCCAACGTCCTGACTTTC
>.|TRBD1|TRBJ1-5|TRBV29-1|15
CSVSGQGLYNQPQHF
TGCAGCGTATCCGGACAGGGCCTTTACAATCAGCCCCAGCATTTT
>many|TRBD1|TRBJ2-7|TRBV7-2|10
CASSQGVLNF
TGTGCCAGCAGCCAGGGGGTCTTAAATTTC
>many|TRBD1|TRBJ1-2|TRBV28|17
CASSLQVTGQGGYGYTF
TGTGCCAGCAGTTTACAAGTCACGGGACAGGGTGGCTATGGCTACACCTTC
>.|TRBD1|TRBJ1-1|TRBV28|16
CASSSPDRALNTEAFF
TGTGCCAGCAGTTCTCCAGACAGGGCCCTGAACACTGAAGCTTTCTTT
>.|.|TRBJ1-3|TRBV7-9|13
CASSKDTRNTIYF
TGTGCCAGCAGTAAGGATACCAGAAACACCATATATTTT
>many|.|TRBJ2-5|TRBV5-4|15
CASSLARGVKETQYF
TGTGCCAGCAGCTTGGCCAGGGGGGTTAAAGAGACCCAGTACTTC
>many|.|TRBJ2-2|TRBV25-1|12
CASTVGTGELFF
TGTGCCAGCACCGTTGGTACCGGGGAGCTGTTTTTT
>.|.|TRBJ2-3|TRBV7-3|13
CASSLGSLDTQYF
TGTGCCAGCAGCTTAGGGTCCCTGGATACGCAGTATTTT
>once|TRBD1|TRBJ2-7|TRBV2|12
CAKKRQGFEQYF
TGTGCCAAGAAGAGACAGGGGTTCGAGCAGTACTTC
>many|TRBD1|TRBJ2-7|TRBV5-1|16
CASSPRQGIAINEQYF
TGCGCCAGCAGCCCTAGACAGGGCATAGCCATAAACGAGCAGTACTTC
>.|.|TRBJ2-7|TRBV3-1|11
CASSQGYKQYF
TGTGCCAGCAGCCAAGGGTACAAGCAGTACTTC
>many|.|TRBJ2-5|TRBV12-3/TRBV12-4|13
CASSRSLEGTQYF
TGTGCCAGCAGCCGAAGCCTGGAGGGGACCCAGTACTTC
>.|.|TRBJ1-1|TRBV4-2|13
CASSHRGPTEAFF
TGTGCCAGCAGCCACCGGGGCCCTACTGAGGCTTTCTTT
>many|.|TRBJ1-4|TRBV30|14
CAAYTASTNEKLFF
TGTGCCGCCTACACCGCGTCGACTAATGAAAAACTGTTTTTT
>.|TRBD1|TRBJ1-5|TRBV9|11
CASRQGEPQHF
TGTGCCAGCAGACAGGGGGAGCCCCAGCATTTT
>few|.|TRBJ1-1|TRBV20-1|10
CSASVRPAFF
TGCAGTGCTAGTGTGAGGCCAGCTTTCTTT
>.|.|TRBJ1-5|TRBV24-1|14
CATSRRAGDQPQHF
TGTGCCACCAGCCGTCGGGCAGGGGATCAGCCCCAGCATTTT
>few|.|TRBJ1-1|TRBV18|13
CASSPRWDTEAFF
TGTGCCAGCTCACCACGGTGGGACACTGAAGCTTTCTTT
>once|.|TRBJ1-5|TRBV2|12
CAAQGSNQPQHF
TGTGCCGCTCAGGGGAGCAATCAGCCCCAGCATTTT
>.|TRBD1|TRBJ1-2|TRBV29-1|14
CSRISRDSPYGYTF
TGCAGCAGGATTTCCCGGGACAGTCCCTATGGCTACACCTTC
>.|TRBD1|TRBJ1-5|TRBV20-1|14
CSATAGQGDRAQHF
TGCAGTGCTACTGCGGGACAGGGAGATCGGGCCCAGCATTTT
>many|.|TRBJ1-5|TRBV20-1|12
CSARASNQPQHF
TGCAGTGCTAGAGCTAGCAATCAGCCCCAGCATTTT
>once|.|TRBJ1-5|TRBV15|16
CATSRDRVEGGEPQHF
TGTGCCACCAGCAGGGATCGAGTAGAGGGGGGGGAGCCCCAGCATTTT
>.|.|TRBJ1-1|TRBV29-1|11
CSFWTQGEAFF
TGCAGCTTTTGGACTCAGGGAGAAGCTTTCTTT
>.|.|TRBJ1-2|TRBV12-3/TRBV12-4|14
CASSTRTENYGYTF
TGTGCCAGCAGTACCCGGACAGAAAACTATGGCTACACCTTC
>many|.|TRBJ2-5|TRBV15|13
CATSREGPETQYF
TGTGCCACCAGCAGGGAGGGCCCAGAGACCCAGTACTTC
>.|.|TRBJ1-6|TRBV12-3/TRBV12-4|16
CASRDSGQAAHSPLHF
TGTGCCAGCAGGGACAGCGGCCAAGCGGCACATTCACCCCTCCACTTT
>many|.|TRBJ2-7|TRBV10-2|9
CASRTGQYF
TGCGCCAGCAGGACTGGGCAGTACTTC
>many|TRBD1|TRBJ2-7|TRBV7-9|13
CASSPTDRDEQYF
TGTGCCAGCAGCCCCACGGACAGGGACGAGCAGTACTTC
>many|TRBD2|TRBJ2-7|TRBV20-1|15
CSASPLAGLIHEQYF
TGCAGTGCTAGTCCACTAGCGGGCCTGATCCACGAGCAGTACTTC
>many|TRBD1|TRBJ1-6|TRBV11-2|15
CASSSTGTGPGPLHF
TGTGCCAGCAGCTCAACAGGGACAGGCCCCGGCCCCCTCCACTTT
>.|.|TRBJ2-5|TRBV11-3|14
CASSLVSPRETQYF
TGTGCCAGCAGCTTAGTTTCCCCTAGAGAGACCCAGTACTTC
>once|TRBD2|TRBJ2-5|TRBV20-1|13
CSATGLAGETQYF
TGCAGTGCTACGGGACTAGCGGGAGAGACCCAGTACTTC
>.|.|TRBJ2-5|TRBV29-1|12
CSVVELARAQYF
TGCAGCGTTGTTGAACTAGCAAGGGCCCAGTACTTC
>.|TRBD1|TRBJ2-7|TRBV9|15
CASSGDRGASYEQYF
TGTGCCAGCAGCGGAGACAGGGGTGCCTCCTACGAGCAGTACTTC
>.|.|TRBJ2-2|TRBV12-3/TRBV12-4|12
CASSQTGGELFF
TGTGCCAGCAGTCAAACGGGGGGGGAGCTGTTTTTT
>.|.|TRBJ2-7|TRBV28|14
CASSYDRGGSEQYF
TGTGCCAGCAGTTATGACAGGGGAGGGTCCGAGCAGTACTTC
>.|TRBD2|TRBJ2-1|TRBV29-1|14
CSATTGTSDGEQFF
TGCAGCGCCACAACCGGGACTAGCGACGGTGAGCAGTTCTTC
>many|.|TRBJ1-6|TRBV6-5|15
CASSYSDRPNSPLHF
TGTGCCAGCAGTTATTCGGACAGACCGAATTCACCCCTCCACTTT